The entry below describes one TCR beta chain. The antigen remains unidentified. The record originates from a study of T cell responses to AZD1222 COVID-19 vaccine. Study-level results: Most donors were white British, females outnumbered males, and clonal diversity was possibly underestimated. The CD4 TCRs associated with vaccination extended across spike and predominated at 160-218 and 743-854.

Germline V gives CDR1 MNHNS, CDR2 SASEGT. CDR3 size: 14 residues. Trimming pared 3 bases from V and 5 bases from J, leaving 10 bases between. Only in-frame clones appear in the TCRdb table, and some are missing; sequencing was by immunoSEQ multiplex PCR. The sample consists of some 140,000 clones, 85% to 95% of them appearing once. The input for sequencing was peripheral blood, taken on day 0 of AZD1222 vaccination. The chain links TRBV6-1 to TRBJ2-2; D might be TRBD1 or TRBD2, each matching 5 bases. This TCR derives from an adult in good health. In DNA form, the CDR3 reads TGTGCCAGCAGTGAGACTTGGGGGACCGGGGAGCTGTTTTTT. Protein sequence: CASSETWGTGELFF.